A selection of T cell receptor beta chains follows, all from one sample in a study of cytomegalovirus exposure and HLA in healthy donors. The repertoire was sequenced with immunoSEQ multiplex PCR; TCRdb's copy has only in-frame clones and lacks some. The table includes about 180,000 clones, over 65% detected once. Material: PBMCs. These receptors all come from a man younger than 35 in good health and CMV-seronegative. The CDR3 runs from the conserved cysteine through the conserved F or W. D genes are given only for firm matches. Clone sizes are given selectively: once, few, many, or a class where the clone is expanded.

J: TRBJ1-4; V: TRBV7-9; D: NA; size: NA; DNA: TGTGCCAGCAGCTCCGGAACAGGGACCGCAACTAATGAAAAACTGTTTTTT; CDR3: CASSSGTGTATNEKLFF
J: TRBJ2-7; V: TRBV10-1; D: TRBD1; size: NA; DNA: TGCGCCAGCAGTGAGGCCGGGACAGGCTACGAGCAGTACTTC; CDR3: CASSEAGTGYEQYF
J: TRBJ1-6; V: TRBV2; D: TRBD1; size: NA; DNA: TGTGCCAGCAGAGGACGTCGGGACAGGAATAATTCACCCCTCCACTTT; CDR3: CASRGRRDRNNSPLHF
J: TRBJ1-5; V: TRBV9; D: TRBD1; size: NA; DNA: TGTGCCAGCGGGGGGACAGGGAAACAGCCCCAGCATTTT; CDR3: CASGGTGKQPQHF
J: TRBJ2-4; V: TRBV27; D: NA; size: NA; DNA: TGTGCCAGCAGTTTATTGGCGGGACTAGCCAAAAACATTCAGTACTTC; CDR3: CASSLLAGLAKNIQYF
J: TRBJ1-2; V: TRBV11-2; D: TRBD1; size: NA; DNA: TGTGCCAGCAGCACGGGACAGGGGGCTTACGGCTACACCTTC; CDR3: CASSTGQGAYGYTF
J: TRBJ1-1; V: TRBV18; D: NA; size: NA; DNA: TGTGCCAGCTCACCAGTGGGAGAAATGGTAACTGAAGCTTTCTTT; CDR3: CASSPVGEMVTEAFF
J: TRBJ2-7; V: TRBV6-5; D: TRBD2; size: NA; DNA: TGTGCCAGCAGTGGTCTAGCGGGGAACTACGAGCAGTACTTC; CDR3: CASSGLAGNYEQYF
J: TRBJ1-1; V: TRBV28; D: NA; size: NA; DNA: TGTGCCAGCAGTTTCCCGTGGGGTCCCGAGGGCACTGAAGCTTTCTTT; CDR3: CASSFPWGPEGTEAFF
J: TRBJ1-2; V: TRBV5-4; D: TRBD1; size: NA; DNA: TGTGCCAGCAGCTTCCTCAGACAGGGATTCAACTATGGCTACACCTTC; CDR3: CASSFLRQGFNYGYTF
J: TRBJ2-5; V: TRBV7-3; D: TRBD2; size: NA; DNA: TGTGCCAGCAGCCCCGTCGGACTAGCGGGGAGTGAGACCCAGTACTTC; CDR3: CASSPVGLAGSETQYF
J: TRBJ1-5; V: TRBV7-9; D: TRBD1; size: NA; DNA: TGTGCCAGCAGCTTAGTCCTAGGTACAGGGGTTCTGAGCAATCAGCCCCAGCATTTT; CDR3: CASSLVLGTGVLSNQPQHF
J: TRBJ2-7; V: TRBV28; D: NA; size: NA; DNA: TGTGCCAGCAGCCCACTTGAGGCGTTGGACGAGCAGTACTTC; CDR3: CASSPLEALDEQYF
J: TRBJ2-2; V: TRBV15; D: TRBD2; size: NA; DNA: TGTGCCACCAGGGCGGGAGCAGGGGAGCTGTTTTTT; CDR3: CATRAGAGELFF
J: TRBJ2-2; V: TRBV9; D: TRBD2; size: NA; DNA: TGTGCCAGCAGCCCCACTAGCGGGGGGGCCGGCGGGGAGCTGTTTTTT; CDR3: CASSPTSGGAGGELFF
J: TRBJ2-7; V: TRBV5-6; D: NA; size: NA; DNA: TGTGCCAGCAGCACCCGGGATCAGATATCCGGGATCGAGCAGTACTTC; CDR3: CASSTRDQISGIEQYF
J: TRBJ1-1; V: TRBV2; D: NA; size: NA; DNA: TGTGCCAGCAGTGAATATAGCCCCATGAACACTGAAGCTTTCTTT; CDR3: CASSEYSPMNTEAFF
J: TRBJ1-1; V: TRBV30; D: TRBD1; size: NA; DNA: TGTGCCTGGAGGGCAAATCGGGGACAGATCGCTGAAGCTTTCTTT; CDR3: CAWRANRGQIAEAFF
J: TRBJ2-1; V: TRBV6-5; D: TRBD1; size: NA; DNA: TGTGCCAGCAGTTACGGACAGGAGGTACCTTTCTATGAGCAGTTCTTC; CDR3: CASSYGQEVPFYEQFF
J: TRBJ2-5; V: TRBV4-1; D: TRBD1; size: NA; DNA: TGCGCCAGCAGCCAAGATAGGCAGGGGGCAGGAGAGACCCAGTACTTC; CDR3: CASSQDRQGAGETQYF
J: TRBJ2-3; V: TRBV9; D: NA; size: once; DNA: TGTGCCAGCAGCGTCGCTAGGGGTCTCGATATCACAGATACGCAGTATTTT; CDR3: CASSVARGLDITDTQYF
J: TRBJ2-5; V: TRBV18; D: NA; size: NA; DNA: TGTGCCAGCTCCCAAATGGGGCGCAGGGGAGAGACCCAGTACTTC; CDR3: CASSQMGRRGETQYF
J: TRBJ2-3; V: TRBV29-1; D: TRBD2; size: NA; DNA: TGCAGCGTTCTTACAGGACTAGGGCGAGATACGCAGTATTTT; CDR3: CSVLTGLGRDTQYF
J: TRBJ2-6; V: TRBV7-9; D: TRBD1; size: NA; DNA: TGTGCCAGCAGCTTAGCCGGGACAGGGGTTGGGGCCAACGTCCTGACTTTC; CDR3: CASSLAGTGVGANVLTF
J: TRBJ2-1; V: TRBV7-5; D: NA; size: few; DNA: TGTGCCAGAAGGGTCGGACTACTAAGAGGGGACAATGAGCAGTTCTTC; CDR3: CARRVGLLRGDNEQFF
J: TRBJ1-2; V: TRBV19; D: NA; size: few; DNA: TGTGCCAGTAGTGTACAGGGCCTACCGACCTATGGCTACACCTTC; CDR3: CASSVQGLPTYGYTF
J: TRBJ1-2; V: TRBV5-4; D: NA; size: NA; DNA: TGTGCCAGCAGCTTAAGGAACAGCGGCTATGGCTACACCTTC; CDR3: CASSLRNSGYGYTF
J: TRBJ1-5; V: TRBV27; D: NA; size: NA; DNA: TGTGCCAGCAGTTTTCGGCGGGCCGAAGATCAGCCCCAGCATTTT; CDR3: CASSFRRAEDQPQHF
J: TRBJ2-7; V: TRBV6-5; D: TRBD2; size: NA; DNA: TGTGCCAGCAGTTACGGCGGCGGGAGCGAGCAGTACTTC; CDR3: CASSYGGGSEQYF
J: TRBJ1-1; V: TRBV28; D: NA; size: NA; DNA: TGTGCCAGCAGCCCCGGGTGGGTGCGGAATTTCTTT; CDR3: CASSPGWVRNFF
J: TRBJ2-7; V: TRBV7-8; D: TRBD2; size: NA; DNA: TGTGCCAGCAGTCGAAGCGGGGGGAGAGGGGAGCAGTACTTC; CDR3: CASSRSGGRGEQYF